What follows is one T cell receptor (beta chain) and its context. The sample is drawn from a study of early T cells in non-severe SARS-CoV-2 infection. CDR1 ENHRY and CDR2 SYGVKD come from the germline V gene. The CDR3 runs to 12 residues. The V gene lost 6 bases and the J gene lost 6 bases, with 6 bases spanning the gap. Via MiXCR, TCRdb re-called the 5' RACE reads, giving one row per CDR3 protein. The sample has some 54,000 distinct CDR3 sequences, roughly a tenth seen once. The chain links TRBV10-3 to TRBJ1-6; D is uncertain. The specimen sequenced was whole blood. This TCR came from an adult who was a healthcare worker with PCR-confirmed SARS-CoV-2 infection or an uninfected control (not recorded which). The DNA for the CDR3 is TGTGCCATCAGAACGGCTAATTCACCCCTCCACTTT. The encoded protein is CAIRTANSPLHF.